This T cell receptor (beta chain) was retrieved from a study of OX40 agonist ivuxolimab in advanced cancers. The assay was immunoSEQ multiplex PCR, and TCRdb's table has in-frame clones only and misses some. The data hold 100,000 to 150,000 clones, with around 90% observed a single time. The CDR3 spans 17 residues. Germline V gene data show CDR1 as SGHTA and CDR2 as FQGNSA. V lost 4 bases and J 0 bases, leaving 16 bases between the germline ends. The chain uses TRBV7-2 and TRBJ1-3, with a tentative D call TRBD1 (6 bases). The sequence derives from an adult with an advanced solid tumor such as melanoma, head and neck, liver or kidney cancer. Sequencing was performed on CD4+ or CD8+ T cells sorted from blood, taken in a trial of the OX40 agonist ivuxolimab. The CDR3, as DNA: TGTGCCAGCAGCTACCCGACGGGGGCGAGCTCTGGAAACACCATATATTTT. Its translation is CASSYPTGASSGNTIYF.